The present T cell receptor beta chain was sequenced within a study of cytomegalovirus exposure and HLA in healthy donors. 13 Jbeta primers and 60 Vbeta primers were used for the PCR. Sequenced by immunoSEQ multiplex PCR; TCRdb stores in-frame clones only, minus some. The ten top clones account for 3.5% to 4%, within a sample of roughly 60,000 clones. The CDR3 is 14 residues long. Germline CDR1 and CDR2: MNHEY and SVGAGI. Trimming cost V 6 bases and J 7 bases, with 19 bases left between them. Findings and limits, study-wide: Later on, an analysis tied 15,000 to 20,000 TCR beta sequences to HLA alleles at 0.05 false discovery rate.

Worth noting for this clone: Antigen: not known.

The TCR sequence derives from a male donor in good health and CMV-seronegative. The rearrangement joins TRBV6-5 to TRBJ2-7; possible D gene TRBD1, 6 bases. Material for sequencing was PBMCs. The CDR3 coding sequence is TGTGCCAGCAGATCTACGGAGCCCCAGGGGGAGCAGTACTTC. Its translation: CASRSTEPQGEQYF.